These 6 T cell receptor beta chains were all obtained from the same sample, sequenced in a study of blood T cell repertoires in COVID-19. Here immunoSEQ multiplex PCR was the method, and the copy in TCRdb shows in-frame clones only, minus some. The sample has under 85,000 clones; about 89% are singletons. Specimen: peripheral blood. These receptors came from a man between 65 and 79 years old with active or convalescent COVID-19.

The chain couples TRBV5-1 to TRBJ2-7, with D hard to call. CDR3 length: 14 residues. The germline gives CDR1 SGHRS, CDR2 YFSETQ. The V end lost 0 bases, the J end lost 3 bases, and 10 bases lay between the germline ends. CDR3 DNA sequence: TGCGCCAGCAGCTTGGAAGCAGGAAACTACGAGCAGTACTTC. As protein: CASSLEAGNYEQYF.

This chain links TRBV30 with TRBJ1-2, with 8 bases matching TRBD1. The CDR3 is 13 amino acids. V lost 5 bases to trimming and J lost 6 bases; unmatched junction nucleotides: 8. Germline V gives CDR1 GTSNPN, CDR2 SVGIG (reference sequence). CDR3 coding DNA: TGTGCCTGGCGATTTGGACAGGGCAATGGCTACACCTTC. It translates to CAWRFGQGNGYTF.

CDR3 region: CASSIDRGSYGYTF. As DNA, the CDR3 is TGTGCCAGCAGCATCGACAGGGGGAGCTATGGCTACACCTTC. The V and J genes are TRBV7-2 and TRBJ1-2, with TRBD1 matching over 9 bases. J gave up 4 bases and V 5 bases, and 5 bases lay outside the gene matches. This CDR3 has 14 amino acids. Per germline, CDR1 SGHTA and CDR2 FQGNSA.

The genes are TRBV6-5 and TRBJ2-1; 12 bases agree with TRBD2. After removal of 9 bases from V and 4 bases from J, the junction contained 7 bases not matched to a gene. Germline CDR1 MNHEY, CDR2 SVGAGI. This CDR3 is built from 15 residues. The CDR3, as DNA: TGTGCCAGTTCGCGGACTAGCGGGACTTACAATGAGCAGTTCTTC. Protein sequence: CASSRTSGTYNEQFF.

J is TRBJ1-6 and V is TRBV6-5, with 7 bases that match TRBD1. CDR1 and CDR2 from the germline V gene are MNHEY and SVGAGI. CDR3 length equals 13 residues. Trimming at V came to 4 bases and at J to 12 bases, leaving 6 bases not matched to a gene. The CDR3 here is CASSSETGLPLHF. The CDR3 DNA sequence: TGTGCCAGCAGTTCTGAGACAGGGTTACCCCTCCACTTT.

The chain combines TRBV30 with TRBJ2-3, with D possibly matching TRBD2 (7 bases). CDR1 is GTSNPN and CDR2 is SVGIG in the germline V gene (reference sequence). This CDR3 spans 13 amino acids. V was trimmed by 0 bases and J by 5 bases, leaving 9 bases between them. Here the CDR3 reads CAWSVGGVDTQYF. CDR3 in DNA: TGTGCCTGGAGTGTAGGGGGGGTAGATACGCAGTATTTT. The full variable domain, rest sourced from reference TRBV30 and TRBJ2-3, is SQTIHQWPATLVQPVGSPLSLECTVEGTSNPNLYWYRQAAGRGLQLLFYSVGIGQISSEVPQNLSASRPQDRQFILSSKKLLLSDSGFYLCAWSVGGVDTQYFGPGTRLTVL.